The rows below give T cell receptor beta chains drawn from one sample of a study of Graves' ophthalmopathy and Graves' hyperthyroidism. TCRdb itself ran the multiplex PCR reads through MiXCR, one entry per CDR3 protein. The table lists about 210,000 distinct CDR3 sequences, under 30% of them singletons. The sequenced sample consisted of peripheral blood. The receptor set was obtained from a man aged 45-65 years with Graves' ophthalmopathy. Each CDR3 is given with its conserved first and last residue. Fields, in order: V gene, clone size, D gene, J gene, CDR3 DNA, CDR3 protein. The D gene is left open where the match is weak. Size is omitted from some rows. Given values are once, few, many or a class for expanded clones.

V: TRBV6-2/TRBV6-3; size: few; D: NA; J: TRBJ1-2; DNA: TGTGCCAGCAGTACTCCCCAGGGAGCTAACTATGGCTACACCTTC; CDR3: CASSTPQGANYGYTF
V: TRBV10-3; size: NA; D: NA; J: TRBJ1-1; DNA: TGTGCCGCCCGGGGGACGAGGAACACTGAAGCTTTCTTT; CDR3: CAARGTRNTEAFF
V: TRBV19; size: many; D: NA; J: TRBJ2-7; DNA: TGTGCCAGTAGTATAGTCCCGGAGGGCAACGAGCAGTACTTC; CDR3: CASSIVPEGNEQYF
V: TRBV12-3/TRBV12-4; size: NA; D: NA; J: TRBJ2-2; DNA: TGTGCCAGCAGTTTGGTGGGAGGCACCGGGGAGCTGTTTTTT; CDR3: CASSLVGGTGELFF
V: TRBV12-3/TRBV12-4; size: NA; D: NA; J: TRBJ2-7; DNA: TGTGCCAGCAGTTTACTCGACGACTACGAGCAGTACTTC; CDR3: CASSLLDDYEQYF
V: TRBV7-2; size: NA; D: NA; J: TRBJ1-5; DNA: TGTGCCAGCAGCTTAGTTGGCCCTCAGCCCCAGCATTTT; CDR3: CASSLVGPQPQHF
V: TRBV6-2/TRBV6-3; size: NA; D: TRBD2; J: TRBJ2-2; DNA: TGTGCCAGCAGTCGAGCGGGAGGCTCGAACACCGGGGAGCTGTTTTTT; CDR3: CASSRAGGSNTGELFF
V: TRBV12-3/TRBV12-4; size: many; D: TRBD1; J: TRBJ1-3; DNA: TGTGCCAGCAGTTCGGGACAGGGACGCTCTGGAAACACCATATATTTT; CDR3: CASSSGQGRSGNTIYF
V: TRBV7-2; size: many; D: TRBD1; J: TRBJ2-5; DNA: TGTGCCAGCAGCTCCCTGGGACAGGGGGCGACCCAGTACTTC; CDR3: CASSSLGQGATQYF
V: TRBV11-2; size: NA; D: TRBD1; J: TRBJ1-5; DNA: TGTGCCAGCCAAACAGGGGGAGGAGATCAGCCCCAGCATTTT; CDR3: CASQTGGGDQPQHF
V: TRBV10-3; size: NA; D: TRBD1; J: TRBJ1-1; DNA: TGTGCCATCAGTGGACAGGGGTTCTATGAAGCTTTCTTT; CDR3: CAISGQGFYEAFF
V: TRBV28; size: NA; D: TRBD1; J: TRBJ2-5; DNA: TGTGCCAGCAGTTTCCTGATCGACAGGGCTGACCCTCCCCAGTACTTC; CDR3: CASSFLIDRADPPQYF
V: TRBV5-6; size: NA; D: TRBD1; J: TRBJ2-7; DNA: TGTGCCAGCAGCCCTACCAGGGGGTCGGTCTACGAGCAGTACTTC; CDR3: CASSPTRGSVYEQYF
V: TRBV7-6; size: NA; D: TRBD2; J: TRBJ2-7; DNA: TGTGCCAGCAGCCCGAGCGGGGGCCCCTGGGGCGAGCAGTACTTC; CDR3: CASSPSGGPWGEQYF
V: TRBV24-1; size: many; D: TRBD2; J: TRBJ2-7; DNA: TGTGCCACCAGTGATTCGGGGGAGGGGTACGAGCAGTACTTC; CDR3: CATSDSGEGYEQYF
V: TRBV15; size: NA; D: TRBD1; J: TRBJ2-7; DNA: TGTGCCACCAGCAGAGCGACAGGGATCCCCCGTCAGGACTTC; CDR3: CATSRATGIPRQDF
V: TRBV28; size: many; D: NA; J: TRBJ2-2; DNA: TGTGCCAGCAGTTTATTAACCGGGGAGCTGTTTTTT; CDR3: CASSLLTGELFF
V: TRBV12-3/TRBV12-4; size: NA; D: NA; J: TRBJ2-1; DNA: TGTGCCAGCAGGAGTGGTTTGGGTCTGAATGAGCAGTTCTTC; CDR3: CASRSGLGLNEQFF
V: TRBV6-5; size: NA; D: NA; J: TRBJ1-5; DNA: TGTGCCAGCAGTTACTCAGCTTACAATCAGCCCCAGCATTTT; CDR3: CASSYSAYNQPQHF
V: TRBV6-2/TRBV6-3; size: many; D: TRBD1; J: TRBJ1-1; DNA: TGTGCCAGCAGTCGACAGGGGGCCATGAACACTGAAGCTTTCTTT; CDR3: CASSRQGAMNTEAFF
V: TRBV6-1; size: NA; D: NA; J: TRBJ2-5; DNA: TGTGCCAGCAGTGAATTTGCGGACCCGATATCGTACCAAGAGACCCAGTACTTC; CDR3: CASSEFADPISYQETQYF
V: TRBV19; size: many; D: NA; J: TRBJ1-1; DNA: TGTGCCAGTACCGTAGGGGGGCTGGCTTTCTTT; CDR3: CASTVGGLAFF
V: TRBV28; size: many; D: NA; J: TRBJ2-7; DNA: TGTGCCAGCAGTTTACCCGGGACACTTATCCAGTACTTC; CDR3: CASSLPGTLIQYF